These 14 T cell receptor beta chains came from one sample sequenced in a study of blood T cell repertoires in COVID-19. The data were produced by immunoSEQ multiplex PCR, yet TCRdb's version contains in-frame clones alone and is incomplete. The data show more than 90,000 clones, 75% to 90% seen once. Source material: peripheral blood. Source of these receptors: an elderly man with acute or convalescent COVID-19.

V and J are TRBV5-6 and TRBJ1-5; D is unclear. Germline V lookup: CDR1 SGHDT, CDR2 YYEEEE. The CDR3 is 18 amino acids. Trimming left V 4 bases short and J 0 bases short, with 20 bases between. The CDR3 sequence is CASSLVGRVGNSNQPQHF. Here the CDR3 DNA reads TGTGCCAGCAGCCTGGTGGGGAGGGTTGGGAATAGCAATCAGCCCCAGCATTTT. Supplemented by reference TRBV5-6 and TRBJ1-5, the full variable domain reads DAGVTQSPTHLIKTRGQQVTLRCSPKSGHDTVSWYQQALGQGPQFIFQYYEEEERQRGNFPDRFSGHQFPNYSSELNVNALLLGDSALYLCASSLVGRVGNSNQPQHFGDGTRLSIL.

CDR3 region: CASRGQRLSGNTIYF. In DNA form, the CDR3 reads TGTGCCAGTAGAGGACAGCGGCTCTCTGGAAACACCATATATTTT. The chain carries TRBV19 and TRBJ1-3; a possible D gene is TRBD1 (6 bases). V lost 6 bases and J 0 bases, leaving 12 bases between the germline ends. This CDR3 contains 15 residues. Germline-derived CDR1 and CDR2 are LNHDA and SQIVND (reference sequence).

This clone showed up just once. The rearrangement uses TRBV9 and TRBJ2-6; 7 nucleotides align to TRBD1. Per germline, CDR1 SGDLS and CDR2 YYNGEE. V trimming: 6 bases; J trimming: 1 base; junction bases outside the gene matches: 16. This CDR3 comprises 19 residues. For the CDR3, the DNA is TGTGCCAGCACACTCACCCCAGGGGGTTTCGATTCTGGGGCCAACGTCCTGACTTTC. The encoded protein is CASTLTPGGFDSGANVLTF.

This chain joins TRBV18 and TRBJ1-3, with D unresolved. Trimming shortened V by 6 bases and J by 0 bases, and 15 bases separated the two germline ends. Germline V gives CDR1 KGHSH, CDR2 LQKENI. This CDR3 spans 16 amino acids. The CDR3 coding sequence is TGTGCCAGCTCGCGAGACGGCGGGAGCTCTGGAAACACCATATATTTT. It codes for CASSRDGGSSGNTIYF.

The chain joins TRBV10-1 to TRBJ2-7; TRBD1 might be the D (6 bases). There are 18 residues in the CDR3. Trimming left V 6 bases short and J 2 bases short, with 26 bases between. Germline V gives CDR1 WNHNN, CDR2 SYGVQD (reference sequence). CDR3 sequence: CASRKDRTIRRSTYEQYF. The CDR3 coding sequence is TGCGCCAGCAGAAAGGACAGAACAATCAGACGGTCCACCTACGAGCAGTACTTC.

The CDR3 is CASSLVARAGEQYF. CDR3 sequence (DNA): TGCGCCAGCAGCTTGGTTGCTAGGGCGGGTGAGCAGTACTTC. V usage is TRBV5-1 and J usage is TRBJ2-7, with TRBD2 as a possible D gene (5 bases). The CDR3 contains 14 residues. With 0 bases removed from V and 7 bases from J, the gap between germline ends came to 14 bases. Per germline, CDR1 SGHRS and CDR2 YFSETQ.

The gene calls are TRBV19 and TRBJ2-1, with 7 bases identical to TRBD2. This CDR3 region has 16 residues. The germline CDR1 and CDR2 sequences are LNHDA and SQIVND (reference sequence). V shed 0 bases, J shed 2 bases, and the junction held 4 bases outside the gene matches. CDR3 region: CASSIDLAGAYNEQFF. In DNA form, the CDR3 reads TGTGCCAGTAGTATAGATCTGGCGGGGGCCTACAATGAGCAGTTCTTC. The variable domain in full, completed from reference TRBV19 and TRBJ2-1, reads DGGITQSPKYLFRKEGQNVTLSCEQNLNHDAMYWYRQDPGQGLRLIYYSQIVNDFQKGDIAEGYSVSREKKESFPLTVTSAQKNPTAFYLCASSIDLAGAYNEQFFGPGTRLTVL.

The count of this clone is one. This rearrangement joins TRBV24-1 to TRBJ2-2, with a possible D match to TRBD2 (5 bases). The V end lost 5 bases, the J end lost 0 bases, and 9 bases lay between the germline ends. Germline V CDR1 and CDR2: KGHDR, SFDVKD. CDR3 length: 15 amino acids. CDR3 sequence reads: CATSAGSPNTGELFF. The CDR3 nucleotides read TGTGCCACCAGTGCGGGGAGCCCGAACACCGGGGAGCTGTTTTTT.

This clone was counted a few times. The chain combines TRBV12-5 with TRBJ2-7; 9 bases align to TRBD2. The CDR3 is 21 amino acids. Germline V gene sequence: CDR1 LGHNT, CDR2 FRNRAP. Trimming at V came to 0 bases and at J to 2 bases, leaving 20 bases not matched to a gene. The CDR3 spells CASGLVPSFGLAGAHAYEQYF. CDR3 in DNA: TGTGCTAGTGGTTTGGTACCCTCTTTCGGATTAGCGGGAGCCCACGCCTACGAGCAGTACTTC.

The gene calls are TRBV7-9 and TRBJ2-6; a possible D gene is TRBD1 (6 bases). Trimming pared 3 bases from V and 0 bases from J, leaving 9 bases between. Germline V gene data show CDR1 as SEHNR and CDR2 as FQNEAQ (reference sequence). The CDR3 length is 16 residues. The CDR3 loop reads CASSFQGTSGANVLTF. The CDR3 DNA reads TGTGCCAGCAGCTTTCAGGGGACCTCTGGGGCCAACGTCCTGACTTTC.

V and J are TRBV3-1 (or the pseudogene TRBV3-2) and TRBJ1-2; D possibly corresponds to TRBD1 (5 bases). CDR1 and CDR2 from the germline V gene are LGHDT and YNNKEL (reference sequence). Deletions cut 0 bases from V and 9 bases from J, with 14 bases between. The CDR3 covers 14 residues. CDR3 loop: CASSQDRTLKRYTF. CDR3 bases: TGTGCCAGCAGCCAAGATCGGACACTCAAGCGCTACACCTTC.

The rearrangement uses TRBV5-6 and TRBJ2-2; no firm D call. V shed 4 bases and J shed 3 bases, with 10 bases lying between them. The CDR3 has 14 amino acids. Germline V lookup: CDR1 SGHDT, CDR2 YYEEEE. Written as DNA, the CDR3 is TGTGCCAGCAGCAATGCCTACCACACCGGGGAGCTGTTTTTT. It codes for CASSNAYHTGELFF.

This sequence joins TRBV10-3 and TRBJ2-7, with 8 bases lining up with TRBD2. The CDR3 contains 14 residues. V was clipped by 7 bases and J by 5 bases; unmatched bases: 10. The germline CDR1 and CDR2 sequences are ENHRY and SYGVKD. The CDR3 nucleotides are TGTGCCATCACCCCGGGACTAGAATCCCACGAGCAGTACTTC. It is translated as CAITPGLESHEQYF.

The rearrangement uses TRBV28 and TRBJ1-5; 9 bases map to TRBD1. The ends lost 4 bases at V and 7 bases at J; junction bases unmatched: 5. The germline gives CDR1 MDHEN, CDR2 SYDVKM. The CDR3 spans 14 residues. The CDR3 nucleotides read TGTGCCAGCAGTTCGGGACAGGGAGCGCAGCCCCAGCATTTT. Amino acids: CASSSGQGAQPQHF.